The clone carrying this TCR beta chain has at least ten counts. Its specificity is unknown. The donors, all healthy, were Caucasians living in Russia, aged roughly 6 to 100. Whenever a sample was processed, at least 7 million PBMCs were isolated. These data originate in a study of blood T cells in healthy people across ages. Broader study findings: Age showed a roughly linear inverse relationship with TCR beta diversity per million T cells.

The CDR3 is 15 amino acids. The germline V gene has CDR1 MGHDK and CDR2 SYGVNS. The ends were cut back, 1 base at V and 7 bases at J, with 11 bases in the middle. The authors ran a second PCR of about 7 to 11 cycles using a sample-barcoded 5' primer and a J-beta primer mix. TCRdb recomputed calls from the 5' RACE reads with MiXCR, one row per CDR3 protein. The sample holds hundreds of thousands of distinct CDR3 sequences, approximately 31% seen once. The TCR was taken from an elderly woman in good health. The material sequenced was blood. V gene TRBV25-1 combines with J gene TRBJ1-6, with D possibly TRBD1 on 5 matching bases. This CDR3 reads CASSECRDGNSPLHF. CDR3 coding DNA: TGTGCCAGCAGTGAATGCAGGGACGGAAATTCACCCCTCCACTTT. Together with reference TRBV25-1 and TRBJ1-6, the CDR3 gives the full variable domain: EADIYQTPRYLVIGTGKKITLECSQTMGHDKMYWYQQDPGMELHLIHYSYGVNSTEKGDLSSESTVSRIRTEHFPLTLESARPSHTSQYLCASSECRDGNSPLHFGNGTRLTVT.